Shown below are 12 T cell receptor beta chains from a single sample sequenced in a study of cytomegalovirus exposure and HLA in healthy donors. PCR primers comprised 60 Vbeta and 13 Jbeta primers. Method: immunoSEQ multiplex PCR; TCRdb's copy keeps in-frame clones and lacks some. The table includes approximately 120,000 clones, about four fifths detected once. Sequenced input: PBMCs. Receptors originate from a woman aged 45-59 years in good health and CMV-seropositive.

The chain links TRBV19 to TRBJ2-7; the D is unclear. CDR1 and CDR2 (germline): LNHDA, SQIVND (reference sequence). The CDR3 extends over 16 amino acids. The V end lost 1 base, the J end lost 3 bases, and 16 bases lay between the germline ends. For the CDR3, the DNA is TGTGCCAGTAGTATAGCCTTCCATACTTCTTTCTACGAGCAGTACTTC. Translating it yields CASSIAFHTSFYEQYF.

The chain couples TRBV29-1 to TRBJ2-3; maybe TRBD1 (6 bases). V lost 5 bases and J lost 8, with 14 bases in between. The germline V gene has CDR1 SQVTM and CDR2 ANQGSEA. This CDR3 spans 12 amino acids. The CDR3 region has the DNA TGCAGCGTTACAGGGTCTGAGGGTACGCAGTATTTT. It translates to CSVTGSEGTQYF.

J is TRBJ2-3 and V is TRBV9, with 10 bases matching TRBD2. The CDR3 length is 15 residues. Losses at the gene ends were 4 bases for V and 6 bases for J; bases not matched to a gene: 8. Germline CDR1 SGDLS, CDR2 YYNGEE. The CDR3 sequence is CASSPRAGGTDTQYF. DNA of the CDR3: TGTGCCAGCAGCCCGAGAGCGGGAGGGACCGATACGCAGTATTTT.

The chain joins TRBV5-1 to TRBJ1-3, with a weak D call TRBD1 (5 bases). The CDR3 extends over 14 amino acids. CDR1 SGHRS and CDR2 YFSETQ come from the germline V gene. V was shortened by 0 bases and J by 2 bases, with 6 bases between the two germline ends. The CDR3 sequence is CASSLEGPGNTIYF. The CDR3 DNA reads as TGCGCCAGCAGCTTGGAGGGGCCTGGAAACACCATATATTTT.

The chain recombines TRBV19 with TRBJ2-1; possible D gene TRBD2, 5 bases. Germline CDR1 is LNHDA and CDR2 is SQIVND (reference sequence). V gave up 3 bases and J gave up 6 bases, with 18 bases separating them. The CDR3 is made up of 16 amino acids. CDR3 amino acids: CASSISAAGPSNEQFF. In DNA, the CDR3 is TGTGCCAGTAGTATTTCAGCGGCAGGACCCTCCAATGAGCAGTTCTTC.

The gene calls are TRBV9 and TRBJ2-7; the D gene is possibly TRBD2 (6 bases). In germline, CDR1 is SGDLS, CDR2 YYNGEE. V dropped 4 bases and J dropped 4 bases, with 18 bases sitting between them. CDR3 size: 15 residues. The CDR3 sequence is CASSPGNLRGYEQYF. The CDR3 DNA reads as TGTGCCAGCAGCCCCGGAAACCTACGGGGGTACGAGCAGTACTTC. The variable domain in full, with the rest retrieved from reference TRBV9 and TRBJ2-7, is DSGVTQTPKHLITATGQRVTLRCSPRSGDLSVYWYQQSLDQGLQFLIQYYNGEERAKGNILERFSAQQFPDLHSELNLSSLELGDSALYFCASSPGNLRGYEQYFGPGTRLTVT.

The sample holds one count of this clone. V usage is TRBV9 and J usage is TRBJ2-3; perhaps TRBD1 as D (5 bases). The CDR3 contains 14 residues. Trimming stripped 7 bases from V and 6 bases from J, with 18 bases between. CDR1 and CDR2 (germline): SGDLS, YYNGEE. In nucleotides, the CDR3 is TGTGCCAGCTGTACAGGAGCCAGTCTGGATACGCAGTATTTT. This gives the protein CASCTGASLDTQYF.

The chain couples TRBV7-9 to TRBJ1-5; the D is unclear. The CDR3 totals 12 residues. Germline V CDR1 and CDR2: SEHNR, FQNEAQ (reference sequence). V was trimmed by 0 bases and J by 5 bases, leaving 2 bases between them. The CDR3 reads CASSLADQPQHF. The CDR3 DNA reads as TGTGCCAGCAGCTTAGCCGATCAGCCCCAGCATTTT.

This clone has only a few counts. V is TRBV19 and J is TRBJ1-5; 8 bases match TRBD1. Germline CDR1 and CDR2: LNHDA and SQIVND (reference sequence). V lost 6 bases to trimming and J lost 11 bases; unmatched junction nucleotides: 3. CDR3 length equals 11 residues. CDR3 sequence reads: CASSMDRAQHF. The CDR3 DNA follows: TGTGCCAGTAGCATGGACAGGGCCCAGCATTTT.

The gene calls are TRBV29-1 and TRBJ2-3; 10 nucleotides agree with TRBD2. The J segment lost 2 bases and the V segment lost 6 bases, leaving 5 bases of the junction unmatched. The CDR3 totals 14 residues. Germline V gene sequence: CDR1 SQVTM, CDR2 ANQGSEA. The CDR3 DNA is TGCAGCGTGAGGACTAGCGGCCTCACAGATACGCAGTATTTT. Translation gives CSVRTSGLTDTQYF.

V usage is TRBV30 and J usage is TRBJ1-2; a possible D gene is TRBD1 (5 bases). Trimming stripped 3 bases from V and 5 bases from J, with 10 bases between. The CDR3 is 12 residues long. Germline assignment: CDR1 GTSNPN and CDR2 SVGIG (reference sequence). For the CDR3, the DNA is TGTGCCTGGAGCGGGGGATCTTATGGCTACACCTTC. Encoded protein: CAWSGGSYGYTF.

This chain connects TRBV7-2 to TRBJ1-2; 9 bases are shared with TRBD1. V lost 5 bases and J lost 4; bases outside the gene matches: 8. This CDR3 comprises 15 residues. The germline V gene has CDR1 SGHTA and CDR2 FQGNSA. CDR3 residues: CASSPEGGQGYGYTF. The CDR3, as DNA: TGTGCCAGCAGCCCTGAGGGGGGACAGGGCTATGGCTACACCTTC.